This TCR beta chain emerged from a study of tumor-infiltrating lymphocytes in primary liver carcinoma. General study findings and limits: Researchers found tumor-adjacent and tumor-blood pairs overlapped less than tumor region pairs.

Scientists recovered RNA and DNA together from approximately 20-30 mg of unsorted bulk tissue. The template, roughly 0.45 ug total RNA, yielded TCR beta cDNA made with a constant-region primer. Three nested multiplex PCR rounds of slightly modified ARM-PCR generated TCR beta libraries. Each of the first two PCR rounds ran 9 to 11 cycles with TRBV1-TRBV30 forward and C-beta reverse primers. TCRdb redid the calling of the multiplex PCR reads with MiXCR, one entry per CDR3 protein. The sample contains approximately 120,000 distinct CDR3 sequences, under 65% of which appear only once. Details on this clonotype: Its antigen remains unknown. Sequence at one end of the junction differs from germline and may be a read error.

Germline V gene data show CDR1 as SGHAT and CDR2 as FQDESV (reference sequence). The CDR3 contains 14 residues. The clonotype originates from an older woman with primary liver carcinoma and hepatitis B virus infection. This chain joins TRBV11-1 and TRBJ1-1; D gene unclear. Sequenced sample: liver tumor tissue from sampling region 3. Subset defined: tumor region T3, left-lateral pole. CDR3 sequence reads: CACSPDRLNTEAFF. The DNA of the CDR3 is TGTGCCTGCAGCCCGGATAGGCTGAACACTGAAGCTTTCTTT.